A single sample gave rise to the 28 T cell receptor beta chains below, sequenced in a study of neurological immune-mediated disorders. Using its own MiXCR run on the 5' RACE reads, TCRdb lists one record per CDR3 protein. The data hold some 57,000 distinct CDR3 sequences, with around 3.5% observed a single time. The specimen sequenced was PBMCs. These receptors originate from a man in his fifties or sixties with multiple sclerosis.

This clonotype was detected ten times or more. The chain couples TRBV5-1 to TRBJ2-3, with TRBD1 matching 8 bases. The length of the CDR3 is 15 residues. The trim removed 4 bases at V and 1 base at J, leaving 5 bases unmatched. Germline CDR1 is SGHRS and CDR2 is YFSETQ. The CDR3 reads CASSLGQDRTDTQYF. The CDR3 nucleotides read TGCGCCAGCAGCCTGGGACAGGACCGCACAGATACGCAGTATTTT.

This clonotype was observed a few times. The V gene is TRBV14, the J gene TRBJ2-7; 10 nucleotides agree with TRBD2. The CDR3 covers 17 residues. The V segment lost 0 bases and the J segment 2 bases; nucleotides outside the gene matches: 7. The germline CDR1 and CDR2 sequences are SGHDN and FVKESK. The chain's CDR3 is CASSQDASGRGAYEQYF. CDR3 coding DNA: TGTGCCAGCAGCCAAGATGCTAGCGGGAGAGGGGCCTACGAGCAGTACTTC.

This clonotype was recorded at least ten times. The rearrangement joins TRBV27 to TRBJ1-1, with D tentatively TRBD1 (5 bases). Per germline, CDR1 MNHEY and CDR2 SMNVEV (reference sequence). V lost 2 bases and J lost 1, with 8 bases in between. This CDR3 is 14 amino acids long. This CDR3 reads CASSLRGGNTEAFF. The CDR3 coding sequence is TGTGCCAGCAGTTTAAGGGGCGGGAACACTGAAGCTTTCTTT.

This clonotype was counted ten times or more. The chain is built from TRBV20-1 and TRBJ2-1, with TRBD2 matching 11 bases. J gave up 5 bases and V 1 base, and 7 bases lay outside the gene matches. The length of the CDR3 is 16 residues. Germline V gene sequence: CDR1 DFQATT, CDR2 SNEGSKA (reference sequence). DNA for the CDR3: TGCAGTGCTAGAGCCGACGGGACTAGCGGACACAATGAGCAGTTCTTC. This translates into CSARADGTSGHNEQFF.

This clonotype was counted only a few times. The chain joins TRBV7-8 to TRBJ2-5, with D hard to call. Trimming stripped 2 bases from V and 2 bases from J, with 6 bases between. The CDR3 is 13 amino acids. Per the germline V gene, CDR1 is SGHVS and CDR2 is FQNEAQ. CDR3 sequence: CASSLRVQETQYF. The CDR3 DNA reads TGTGCCAGCAGCTTACGGGTTCAAGAGACCCAGTACTTC. The complete variable domain, with remaining parts taken from reference TRBV7-8 and TRBJ2-5, reads GAGVSQSPRYKVAKRGQDVALRCDPISGHVSLFWYQQALGQGPEFLTYFQNEAQLDKSGLPSDRFFAERPEGSVSTLKIQRTQQEDSAVYLCASSLRVQETQYFGPGTRLLVL.

This clonotype has ten or more counts. This chain links TRBV30 with TRBJ2-7, with 11 bases that match TRBD1. V trimming: 4 bases; J trimming: 2 bases; junction bases outside the gene matches: 7. Germline CDR1 GTSNPN, CDR2 SVGIG (reference sequence). This CDR3 spans 15 amino acids. The CDR3 sequence is CAWIPGQGDAYEQYF. The CDR3 nucleotides are TGTGCCTGGATCCCGGGACAGGGGGACGCCTACGAGCAGTACTTC.

This clonotype was seen many times. This chain joins TRBV5-1 and TRBJ2-7; D is perhaps TRBD1 (6 bases). The length of the CDR3 is 14 residues. Germline V gives CDR1 SGHRS, CDR2 YFSETQ. V was trimmed by 1 base and J by 0 bases, leaving 8 bases between them. The CDR3 is CASSLRDNSYEQYF. The CDR3 DNA is TGCGCCAGCAGCTTGCGGGACAACTCCTACGAGCAGTACTTC.

This clonotype was detected only a few times. The chain combines TRBV5-1 with TRBJ2-3; TRBD2 is a possible D gene (6 bases). This CDR3 has 15 residues. Trimming took 4 bases from V and 0 from J, leaving 12 bases between them. Per germline, CDR1 SGHRS and CDR2 YFSETQ. CDR3 sequence reads: CASSQTGTSTDTQYF. The CDR3 DNA reads TGCGCCAGCAGCCAAACCGGGACTAGCACAGATACGCAGTATTTT.

CDR3 sequence reads: CAISESLTALETQYF. Here the CDR3 DNA reads TGTGCCATCAGTGAGTCGCTGACAGCCCTCGAGACCCAGTACTTC. The chain carries TRBV10-3 and TRBJ2-5; the D gene is possibly TRBD1 (5 bases). The CDR3 contains 15 residues. Germline V lookup: CDR1 ENHRY, CDR2 SYGVKD. V gave up 0 bases and J gave up 5 bases, with 13 bases separating them.

This clonotype has at least ten counts. The rearrangement uses TRBV19 and TRBJ2-3, with no clear D. V was trimmed by 2 bases and J by 5 bases, leaving 11 bases between them. CDR3 size: 14 residues. The germline CDR1 and CDR2 sequences are LNHDA and SQIVND (reference sequence). The CDR3 DNA sequence: TGTGCCAGTAGTATACTGCGCCTTATAGATACGCAGTATTTT. This codes for CASSILRLIDTQYF.

This clonotype was counted many times. This rearrangement joins TRBV5-1 to TRBJ2-5; D possibly corresponds to TRBD2 (6 bases). Trimming stripped 0 bases from V and 4 bases from J, with 10 bases between. Germline assignment: CDR1 SGHRS and CDR2 YFSETQ. The length of the CDR3 is 14 residues. The CDR3 loop is CASSLEGGGETQYF. CDR3 bases: TGCGCCAGCAGCTTGGAGGGAGGAGGAGAGACCCAGTACTTC.

This clonotype was detected ten times or more. The gene calls are TRBV29-1 and TRBJ2-7; 7 bases align to TRBD1. The CDR3 totals 12 residues. CDR1 SQVTM and CDR2 ANQGSEA come from the germline V gene. After removal of 4 bases from V and 3 bases from J, the junction contained 3 bases not matched to a gene. CDR3 protein: CSVGQGFYEQYF. The CDR3 DNA reads TGCAGCGTTGGACAGGGTTTCTACGAGCAGTACTTC.

This clonotype was seen at least ten times. V is TRBV20-1 and J is TRBJ1-6, with D maybe TRBD1 (6 bases). V dropped 2 bases and J dropped 4 bases, with 9 bases sitting between them. The CDR3 runs to 14 residues. Germline loops: CDR1 DFQATT, CDR2 SNEGSKA (reference sequence). As DNA, the CDR3 is TGCAGTGCTAGACTGGGGGCTTATAATTCACCCCTCCACTTT. It yields the protein CSARLGAYNSPLHF.

This clonotype was detected ten times or more. The V call is TRBV20-1, the J call TRBJ2-4; weak D call: TRBD1 (5 bases). V was cut by 0 bases and J by 9 bases, with 18 bases left in between. The CDR3 has 15 residues. From germline, CDR1 is DFQATT and CDR2 SNEGSKA (reference sequence). CDR3 sequence reads: CSARDLLTGQAIQYF. In DNA form, the CDR3 reads TGCAGTGCTAGAGATCTTCTTACCGGACAAGCCATTCAGTACTTC.

The rearrangement uses TRBV7-8 and TRBJ2-1; D remains ambiguous. V lost 5 bases and J lost 4, with 18 bases in between. In germline, CDR1 is SGHVS, CDR2 FQNEAQ. The CDR3 runs to 16 residues. The CDR3 reads CASSPTDGQFYNEQFF. In nucleotides, the CDR3 is TGTGCCAGCAGCCCCACTGATGGGCAGTTTTACAATGAGCAGTTCTTC.

This clonotype was seen repeatedly, ten times or more. The chain is built from TRBV28 and TRBJ2-3; 8 bases map to TRBD1. Germline V CDR1 and CDR2: MDHEN, SYDVKM. The V and J ends lost 2 bases and 7 bases, in that order; junction bases with no gene match: 2. The length of the CDR3 is 13 residues. The chain's CDR3 is CASSLGQGYTQYF. The CDR3 nucleotides read TGTGCCAGCAGTTTAGGACAGGGATATACGCAGTATTTT. The full variable domain, in which reference TRBV28 and TRBJ2-3 provide the parts outside the CDR3, is DVKVTQSSRYLVKRTGEKVFLECVQDMDHENMFWYRQDPGLGLRLIYFSYDVKMKEKGDIPEGYSVSREKKERFSLILESASTNQTSMYLCASSLGQGYTQYFGPGTRLTVL.

This clonotype was counted at least ten times. The DNA for the CDR3 is TGTGCCAGCAGCTTGTTAACTAGCCTTACCTACAATGAGCAGTTCTTC. It specifies CASSLLTSLTYNEQFF. The chain recombines TRBV5-6 with TRBJ2-1; weak D call: TRBD2 (6 bases). The V gene's germline CDR1 is SGHDT and CDR2 YYEEEE. V was cut by 1 base and J by 2 bases, with 13 bases left in between. This CDR3 is built from 16 residues. Full variable domain (remainder filled in from reference TRBV5-6 and TRBJ2-1): DAGVTQSPTHLIKTRGQQVTLRCSPKSGHDTVSWYQQALGQGPQFIFQYYEEEERQRGNFPDRFSGHQFPNYSSELNVNALLLGDSALYLCASSLLTSLTYNEQFFGPGTRLTVL.

This clonotype occurred a few times. The rearrangement uses TRBV29-1 and TRBJ2-7; D call uncertain. The CDR3 covers 12 residues. Per germline, CDR1 SQVTM and CDR2 ANQGSEA. Trimming pared 7 bases from V and 5 bases from J, leaving 15 bases between. Here the CDR3 DNA reads TGCAGCGCTAAGAAATCCGCTGACGAGCAGTACTTC. This codes for CSAKKSADEQYF.

This clonotype was counted ten times or more. The chain employs TRBV7-2 and TRBJ2-2, with TRBD2 matching over 9 bases. This CDR3 has 15 residues. In germline, CDR1 is SGHTA, CDR2 FQGNSA. The V and J ends lost 7 bases and 1 base, in that order; junction bases with no gene match: 4. The CDR3: CASKEREVNTGELFF. Here the CDR3 DNA reads TGTGCCAGCAAGGAGCGGGAGGTGAACACCGGGGAGCTGTTTTTT.

This clonotype was counted at least ten times. The V gene is TRBV20-1, the J gene TRBJ1-3; no firm D call. The CDR3 extends over 14 amino acids. The V end lost 0 bases, the J end lost 0 bases, and 6 bases lay between the germline ends. Per the germline V gene, CDR1 is DFQATT and CDR2 is SNEGSKA (reference sequence). The CDR3 sequence is CSARDSGSGNTIYF. CDR3 sequence (DNA): TGCAGTGCTAGAGACAGTGGCTCTGGAAACACCATATATTTT.

There are many counts of this clonotype. The J gene is TRBJ1-6, the V gene TRBV20-1, with TRBD1 matching 8 bases. Germline trimming cut 0 bases from V and 8 bases from J; bases unmatched to any gene: 6. This CDR3 is built from 15 residues. The germline CDR1 and CDR2 sequences are DFQATT and SNEGSKA (reference sequence). In DNA form, the CDR3 reads TGCAGTGCTAGAGATCCCGGACAGGGCCATTCACCCCTCCACTTT. It encodes CSARDPGQGHSPLHF.

This clonotype has at least ten counts. The rearrangement links TRBV25-1 to TRBJ1-6, with 7 bases that match TRBD1. Trimming at V came to 2 bases and at J to 7 bases, leaving 2 bases not matched to a gene. The CDR3 is 14 residues long. The germline CDR1 and CDR2 sequences are MGHDK and SYGVNS. The DNA of the CDR3 is TGTGCCAGCAGTGAACCGACAGGGAATTCACCCCTCCACTTT. Amino acids: CASSEPTGNSPLHF.

This clonotype was counted ten times or more. The rearrangement uses TRBV5-1 and TRBJ2-5; D is undetermined. Germline CDR1 reads SGHRS; CDR2 reads YFSETQ. The V end lost 0 bases, the J end lost 4 bases, and 13 bases lay between the germline ends. This CDR3 comprises 15 residues. In nucleotides, the CDR3 is TGCGCCAGCAGCTTGGCCCACCGGACCACAGAGACCCAGTACTTC. Its translation: CASSLAHRTTETQYF.

This clonotype was observed many times. The V gene is TRBV7-2, the J gene TRBJ2-7, with 7 bases identical to TRBD1. Germline CDR1 reads SGHTA; CDR2 reads FQGNSA. J was trimmed by 2 bases and V by 5 bases; bases with no gene match: 6. CDR3 length equals 14 residues. CDR3 nucleotides: TGTGCCAGCAGCCCGAGGGACAGCACCTACGAGCAGTACTTC. It is translated as CASSPRDSTYEQYF.

Ten or more counts support this clonotype. This sequence joins TRBV9 and TRBJ2-1; D gene uncertain. V dropped 3 bases and J dropped 4 bases, with 5 bases sitting between them. Per germline, CDR1 SGDLS and CDR2 YYNGEE. CDR3 size: 12 residues. CDR3 coding DNA: TGTGCCAGCAGCGGAGCGTACAATGAGCAGTTCTTC. Translating it yields CASSGAYNEQFF.

This clonotype was counted between two and nine times. This rearrangement joins TRBV6-1 to TRBJ2-2, with 13 bases fitting TRBD2. This CDR3 has 15 residues. The V gene's germline CDR1 is MNHNS and CDR2 SASEGT. V was clipped by 8 bases and J by 7 bases; unmatched bases: 7. The CDR3 bases are TGTGCCAGCGAAACTAGCGGGGGGGCTATCGGGGAGCTGTTTTTT. This sequence encodes CASETSGGAIGELFF.

The J gene is TRBJ1-1, the V gene TRBV5-6; unclear D gene. The CDR3 has 17 residues. The germline V gene has CDR1 SGHDT and CDR2 YYEEEE. The V end was cut by 5 bases, the J end by 1 base, with 21 bases between. The CDR3 sequence is CASSFVVSQGGNTEAFF. CDR3 bases: TGTGCCAGCAGTTTTGTTGTCTCTCAAGGTGGGAACACTGAAGCTTTCTTT.

In this sample, this clonotype turned up many times. The chain has TRBV7-2 and TRBJ1-4; 8 positions match TRBD1. The V and J ends lost 5 bases and 6 bases, in that order; junction bases with no gene match: 8. This CDR3 spans 15 amino acids. The germline gives CDR1 SGHTA, CDR2 FQGNSA. The CDR3 sequence: CASSRDRGTDEKLFF. The CDR3 DNA follows: TGTGCCAGCAGCAGAGACAGGGGTACGGATGAAAAACTGTTTTTT.